The 32 T cell receptor beta chains below were found in one sample sequenced in a study of blood T cell repertoires in COVID-19. TCRdb's table, derived via immunoSEQ multiplex PCR, lists solely in-frame clones and lacks some. The table lists around 140,000 clones, around 88% of them singletons. The sequenced sample was peripheral blood. Source of these receptors: a man between 50 and 59 years old with acute or convalescent COVID-19.

V gene TRBV30 combines with J gene TRBJ1-5; D not resolved. Germline loops: CDR1 GTSNPN, CDR2 SVGIG (reference sequence). The V end was cut by 3 bases, the J end by 3 bases, with 6 bases between. CDR3 length: 12 residues. CDR3 bases: TGTGCCTGGAGCCCCTCCAATCAGCCCCAGCATTTT. It is translated as CAWSPSNQPQHF.

The gene calls are TRBV2 and TRBJ1-5; 8 bases align to TRBD1. J was trimmed by 6 bases and V by 7 bases; bases with no gene match: 8. CDR1 is SNHLY, CDR2 FYNNEI, per germline. The CDR3 loop spans 14 amino acids. In DNA, the CDR3 is TGTGCCAGCACACAGGGGGTAGTTGGTCAGCCCCAGCATTTT. It specifies CASTQGVVGQPQHF.

This chain uses TRBV12-5 with TRBJ2-2; 11 bases align to TRBD2. This CDR3 has 16 amino acids. Germline CDR1 is LGHNT and CDR2 is FRNRAP. V gave up 2 bases and J gave up 2 bases; unmatched junction bases: 1. Here the CDR3 DNA reads TGTGCTAGTGGTTTGACTAGCGGGGGCAACACCGGGGAGCTGTTTTTT. As protein: CASGLTSGGNTGELFF.

The chain couples TRBV5-1 to TRBJ1-5; weak D call: TRBD1 (5 bases). Trimming shortened V by 0 bases and J by 4 bases, and 11 bases separated the two germline ends. Germline assignment: CDR1 SGHRS and CDR2 YFSETQ. The CDR3 spans 15 residues. CDR3 DNA sequence: TGCGCCAGCAGCTTGGGAGGAGGGGCTAATCAGCCCCAGCATTTT. Translating gives CASSLGGGANQPQHF.

V and J are TRBV5-1 and TRBJ1-2; 10 bases fit TRBD1. The CDR3 covers 16 residues. Germline V gives CDR1 SGHRS, CDR2 YFSETQ. V dropped 3 bases and J dropped 2; count of bases not matched to a gene: 7. CDR3 sequence (DNA): TGCGCCAGCAGCTCGAACCCGGGACAGGGGAACTATGGCTACACCTTC. This encodes CASSSNPGQGNYGYTF.

CDR3 sequence reads: CASSQVLRSNYGYTF. As DNA, the CDR3 is TGTGCCAGCAGCCAAGTACTGAGATCGAACTATGGCTACACCTTC. V usage is TRBV3-1 (or the pseudogene TRBV3-2) and J usage is TRBJ1-2; D is unresolved. The CDR3 sequence is 15 residues long. From germline, CDR1 is LGHDT and CDR2 YNNKEL (reference sequence). V dropped 1 base and J dropped 2 bases, with 11 bases sitting between them.

J is TRBJ1-1 and V is TRBV6-5; 11 bases line up with TRBD1. V shed 2 bases and J 10 bases; nucleotides not matched to a gene: 3. CDR3 size: 13 residues. Germline-derived CDR1 and CDR2 are MNHEY and SVGAGI. This CDR3 is CASSYGTGGGAFF. CDR3 sequence (DNA): TGTGCCAGCAGTTACGGGACAGGGGGTGGAGCTTTCTTT.

The chain carries TRBV9 and TRBJ2-2, with 9 bases fitting TRBD1. Germline CDR1 and CDR2: SGDLS and YYNGEE. With V trimmed by 0 bases and J by 4 bases, 7 bases remained unmatched. CDR3 length: 17 residues. The DNA for the CDR3 is TGTGCCAGCAGCGTAGCTTCGACAGGGGGGTTCACCGGGGAGCTGTTTTTT. Residues: CASSVASTGGFTGELFF.

CDR3 amino acids: CASTAGGPQETQYF. CDR3 DNA sequence: TGTGCCAGCACCGCGGGGGGGCCGCAAGAGACCCAGTACTTC. The chain couples TRBV6-5 to TRBJ2-5, with TRBD2 matching over 9 bases. Germline V gives CDR1 MNHEY, CDR2 SVGAGI. J lost 2 bases, V lost 7 bases, and 5 bases had no gene match. The CDR3 runs to 14 residues.

The chain is built from TRBV7-7 and TRBJ1-3; no firm D call. The CDR3 spans 13 residues. Germline-derived CDR1 and CDR2 are SSHAT and FNYEAQ (reference sequence). In nucleotides, the CDR3 is TGTGCTAGCGCCCTAACCTCTGGAAACACCATATATTTT. This translates into CASALTSGNTIYF.

The genes are TRBV18 and TRBJ1-1; the match to TRBD1 covers 7 bases. Germline loops: CDR1 KGHSH, CDR2 LQKENI. V shed 2 bases and J 1 base; nucleotides not matched to a gene: 4. This CDR3 spans 15 amino acids. As DNA, the CDR3 is TGTGCCAGCTCACCATACGGGACAGCGAACACTGAAGCTTTCTTT. Protein product: CASSPYGTANTEAFF.

The chain is built from TRBV19 and TRBJ1-5; D ambiguous. Trimming removed 3 bases from V and 1 base from J, with 7 bases in between. CDR1 is LNHDA, CDR2 SQIVND, per germline (reference sequence). CDR3 length: 14 residues. CDR3 coding DNA: TGTGCCAGTAGTATCCCGGTCAGCAATCAGCCCCAGCATTTT. Translation: CASSIPVSNQPQHF.

The chain links TRBV3-1 (or the pseudogene TRBV3-2) to TRBJ2-2, with D unresolved. This CDR3 has 13 residues. Looked up from germline, CDR1 is LGHDT and CDR2 is YNNKEL (reference sequence). Trimming stripped 3 bases from V and 1 base from J, with 3 bases between. The CDR3 DNA reads as TGTGCCAGCAGCCATCTGAACACCGGGGAGCTGTTTTTT. It codes for CASSHLNTGELFF.

The rearrangement uses TRBV13 and TRBJ2-1; D perhaps matches TRBD2 (6 bases). In germline, CDR1 is PRHDT, CDR2 FYEKMQ (reference sequence). The CDR3 totals 18 residues. The V end was cut by 3 bases, the J end by 2 bases, with 20 bases between. In DNA form, the CDR3 reads TGTGCCAGCAGCTTCTTCCTCTGGCGGGAACGTACCTACAATGAGCAGTTCTTC. As protein: CASSFFLWRERTYNEQFF.

J is TRBJ1-5 and V is TRBV28; no firm D call. The CDR3 runs 11 residues. Germline V CDR1 and CDR2: MDHEN, SYDVKM. V was trimmed by 3 bases and J by 7 bases, leaving 4 bases between them. CDR3 loop: CASSFQQPQHF. The DNA of the CDR3 is TGTGCCAGCAGTTTTCAGCAGCCCCAGCATTTT.

This clone has only one observation. The chain has TRBV9 and TRBJ2-2, with TRBD2 matching 8 bases. The trim removed 0 bases at V and 5 bases at J, leaving 6 bases unmatched. The CDR3 totals 16 residues. Germline V gene data show CDR1 as SGDLS and CDR2 as YYNGEE. CDR3 region: CASSVVSGGSTGELFF. CDR3 sequence (DNA): TGTGCCAGCAGCGTAGTAAGCGGGGGTAGTACCGGGGAGCTGTTTTTT.

J is TRBJ1-2 and V is TRBV5-1, with D possibly being TRBD1 (5 bases). CDR1 and CDR2 from the germline V gene are SGHRS and YFSETQ. The V gene lost 1 base and the J gene lost 8 bases, with 18 bases spanning the gap. The CDR3 contains 15 residues. The CDR3 sequence is CASSLYPQGFYGYTF. CDR3 in DNA: TGCGCCAGCAGCTTGTACCCCCAGGGATTTTACGGCTACACCTTC.

The V gene is TRBV28, the J gene TRBJ1-5, with no clear D. Germline CDR1 reads MDHEN; CDR2 reads SYDVKM. V lost 0 bases and J lost 7, with 4 bases in between. The CDR3 is 12 amino acids. CDR3 in amino acids: CASSLWSQPQHF. The CDR3 DNA is TGTGCCAGCAGTTTATGGTCGCAGCCCCAGCATTTT.

The rearrangement joins TRBV6-5 to TRBJ2-7; D perhaps matches TRBD2 (5 bases). The germline CDR1 and CDR2 sequences are MNHEY and SVGAGI. The CDR3 has 14 residues. Deletions cut 6 bases from V and 9 bases from J, with 21 bases between. The CDR3 sequence: CASRTRVDLARQYF. DNA for the CDR3: TGTGCCAGCAGGACCCGTGTGGACTTGGCACGGCAGTACTTC.

The V gene is TRBV20-1, the J gene TRBJ1-3; D is possibly TRBD1 (5 bases). Germline-derived CDR1 and CDR2 are DFQATT and SNEGSKA (reference sequence). Trimming removed 3 bases from V and 6 bases from J, with 12 bases in between. CDR3 length equals 13 residues. The CDR3 sequence is CSASRGTENTIYF. The CDR3 DNA sequence: TGCAGTGCTAGTCGGGGGACGGAAAACACCATATATTTT.

The J gene is TRBJ1-4, the V gene TRBV18; D perhaps matches TRBD1 (6 bases). V was clipped by 0 bases and J by 0 bases, with 20 bases between them. The CDR3 extends over 20 amino acids. Germline V lookup: CDR1 KGHSH, CDR2 LQKENI. CDR3: CASSPPPRTGRGPTNEKLFF. DNA of the CDR3: TGTGCCAGCTCACCACCCCCCCGTACAGGGAGGGGCCCAACTAATGAAAAACTGTTTTTT.

This clone came up a few times. The chain links TRBV11-2 to TRBJ2-5, with D possibly being TRBD2 (8 bases). V was clipped by 6 bases and J by 3 bases, with 35 bases between them. CDR1 SGHAT and CDR2 FQNNGV come from the germline V gene. The CDR3 runs 21 residues. The DNA for the CDR3 is TGTGCCAGCAGTTCCCAGGGGACTCGCGGGAGGATGTCAGGGGGTAAAGAGACCCAGTACTTC. It is translated as CASSSQGTRGRMSGGKETQYF. Looking up the rest from reference TRBV11-2 and TRBJ2-5 gives the full variable domain: EAGVAQSPRYKIIEKRQSVAFWCNPISGHATLYWYQQILGQGPKLLIQFQNNGVVDDSQLPKDRFSAERLKGVDSTLKIQPAKLEDSAVYLCASSSQGTRGRMSGGKETQYFGPGTRLLVL.

The chain employs TRBV3-1 (or the pseudogene TRBV3-2) and TRBJ1-2; 9 positions agree with TRBD1. Unmatched junction bases numbered 6, after V lost 1 base and J lost 6 bases. CDR1 LGHDT and CDR2 YNNKEL come from the germline V gene (reference sequence). The CDR3 is made up of 15 amino acids. DNA of the CDR3: TGTGCCAGCAGCCAAGCCGGGGGACAGGGAAATGGCTACACCTTC. Its protein product is CASSQAGGQGNGYTF.

The J gene is TRBJ2-1, the V gene TRBV7-2; the match to TRBD2 covers 8 bases. The CDR3 spans 15 residues. The V and J ends lost 4 bases and 5 bases, in that order; junction bases with no gene match: 7. Germline V gives CDR1 SGHTA, CDR2 FQGNSA. CDR3 region: CASSSKREWDNEQFF. The DNA of the CDR3 is TGTGCCAGCAGCTCCAAGCGGGAGTGGGACAATGAGCAGTTCTTC.

The chain joins TRBV5-1 to TRBJ2-1, with 15 bases that match TRBD2. CDR3 length: 16 amino acids. The junction had 8 bases not matched to a gene; V was cut back by 4 bases and J by 9 bases. Per the germline V gene, CDR1 is SGHRS and CDR2 is YFSETQ. The CDR3 DNA reads as TGCGCCAGCAGCAGCCCCGGGACTAGCGGGGGGCGTGAGCAGTTCTTC. Its translation: CASSSPGTSGGREQFF.

In its sample, this clone was seen once. The chain recombines TRBV7-2 with TRBJ2-3; TRBD2 matches at 11 bases. The germline CDR1 and CDR2 sequences are SGHTA and FQGNSA. Trimming took 3 bases from V and 2 from J; bases not matched to a gene: 7. The CDR3 length is 17 residues. CDR3 residues: CASSFERLAGFTDTQYF. In nucleotides, the CDR3 is TGTGCCAGCAGCTTTGAAAGACTAGCGGGATTCACAGATACGCAGTATTTT. Drawing the rest from reference TRBV7-2 and TRBJ2-3, the complete variable domain is GAGVSQSPSNKVTEKGKDVELRCDPISGHTALYWYRQSLGQGLEFLIYFQGNSAPDKSGLPSDRFSAERTGGSVSTLTIQRTQQEDSAVYLCASSFERLAGFTDTQYFGPGTRLTVL.

The sample holds many counts of this clone. This chain joins TRBV18 and TRBJ1-2; 10 bases are shared with TRBD1. CDR1 is KGHSH, CDR2 LQKENI, per germline. CDR3 size: 17 residues. J gave up 2 bases and V 2 bases, and 8 bases lay outside the gene matches. The CDR3 loop reads CASSPETGGFTNYGYTF. Here the CDR3 DNA reads TGTGCCAGCTCACCAGAGACAGGGGGCTTTACGAACTATGGCTACACCTTC.

The chain has TRBV19 and TRBJ1-3; 8 bases map to TRBD1. V trimming: 4 bases; J trimming: 8 bases; junction bases outside the gene matches: 7. The germline V gene encodes CDR1 LNHDA and CDR2 SQIVND (reference sequence). The CDR3 runs to 14 residues. In DNA form, the CDR3 reads TGTGCCAGTAGTACCCGGACAGGGACAGACACCATATATTTT. Translating it yields CASSTRTGTDTIYF. Drawing the rest from reference TRBV19 and TRBJ1-3, the complete variable domain is DGGITQSPKYLFRKEGQNVTLSCEQNLNHDAMYWYRQDPGQGLRLIYYSQIVNDFQKGDIAEGYSVSREKKESFPLTVTSAQKNPTAFYLCASSTRTGTDTIYFGEGSWLTVV.

The V and J genes are TRBV19 and TRBJ1-5, with D possibly matching TRBD1 (5 bases). The CDR3 loop spans 15 amino acids. Trimming removed 7 bases from V and 6 bases from J, with 19 bases in between. CDR1 is LNHDA and CDR2 is SQIVND in the germline V gene (reference sequence). The CDR3 loop reads CASTTPDPGGQPQHF. CDR3 bases: TGTGCCAGTACTACCCCGGACCCCGGGGGTCAGCCCCAGCATTTT.

In its sample, this clone was seen once. The rearrangement links TRBV5-1 to TRBJ2-3; 7 bases line up with TRBD2. The CDR3 length is 16 residues. Germline-derived CDR1 and CDR2 are SGHRS and YFSETQ. The V gene end was trimmed by 0 bases and the J gene end by 1 base; junction bases not matched to a gene: 5. CDR3: CASSLVAGAGTDTQYF. The CDR3 region has the DNA TGCGCCAGCAGCTTGGTGGCGGGAGCGGGCACAGATACGCAGTATTTT.

The V gene is TRBV9, the J gene TRBJ1-2; perhaps TRBD1 as D (6 bases). The CDR3 sequence is 15 residues long. Per germline, CDR1 SGDLS and CDR2 YYNGEE. Trimming shortened V by 4 bases and J by 8 bases, and 21 bases separated the two germline ends. The CDR3: CASSFREGGDSGYTF. CDR3 DNA: TGTGCCAGCAGCTTTAGGGAAGGGGGTGACTCAGGCTACACCTTC.

This rearrangement joins TRBV19 to TRBJ1-1; D uncertain. The CDR3 consists of 13 residues. Trimming took off 5 bases at V and 1 base at J, with 8 bases between the two ends. Germline V gene data show CDR1 as LNHDA and CDR2 as SQIVND (reference sequence). In DNA form, the CDR3 reads TGTGCCAGTAGTCTCCAGTGGAACACTGAAGCTTTCTTT. Residues: CASSLQWNTEAFF.